This TCR beta chain is drawn from a study of spatial heterogeneity in lung cancer. This clonotype was counted ten times or more. Time point reported: sample taken at primary tumor resection. Unsorted samples of tumor, nontumor lung or frozen PBMC had their whole RNA sequenced. TCRdb ran MiXCR on the 5' RACE reads and lists one entry per CDR3 protein. Of approximately 82,000 distinct CDR3 sequences in the sample, roughly 12% were seen once. The receptor's source is a male donor with early-stage non-small cell lung cancer. Sequences were derived from PBMCs, sampled at surgery.

The CDR3 loop reads CASSSGTSGVQQYF. In nucleotides, the CDR3 is TGTGCCAGCAGCTCCGGGACTAGCGGGGTTCAGCAGTACTTC. The chain combines TRBV5-6 with TRBJ2-7; 13 bases match TRBD2. The germline gives CDR1 SGHDT, CDR2 YYEEEE. The CDR3 sequence is 14 residues long. With V trimmed by 3 bases and J by 8 bases, 5 bases remained unmatched.